These 18 T cell receptor beta chains originate from one sample sequenced in a study of control samples from healthy donors and cancer patients. Sequenced by immunoSEQ multiplex PCR; TCRdb stores in-frame clones only, minus some. The sample carries around 130,000 clones, around nine tenths recorded once. Input material: blood. The origin of the receptors is a man in his fifties or sixties in good health.

V usage is TRBV7-9 and J usage is TRBJ1-2; 7 bases fit TRBD1. With 6 bases clipped from V and 1 base from J, the junction kept 8 bases outside the gene matches. Germline V CDR1 and CDR2: SEHNR, FQNEAQ (reference sequence). CDR3 length equals 15 residues. CDR3 nucleotides: TGTGCCAGCAGAGCAGACAGGGCCTTTAACTATGGCTACACCTTC. Residues: CASRADRAFNYGYTF.

The chain links TRBV29-1 to TRBJ2-1; 9 bases align to TRBD1. Per germline, CDR1 SQVTM and CDR2 ANQGSEA. This CDR3 comprises 14 residues. V lost 4 bases, J lost 8 bases, and 9 bases stayed unmatched. The CDR3 loop reads CSVAGTGSIYEQFF. The DNA of the CDR3 is TGCAGCGTTGCCGGGACAGGGTCGATCTATGAGCAGTTCTTC.

The J gene is TRBJ2-1, the V gene TRBV20-1; either TRBD1 or TRBD2 may fit D (5 bases each). This CDR3 spans 11 amino acids. Per the germline V gene, CDR1 is DFQATT and CDR2 is SNEGSKA (reference sequence). CDR3 sequence (DNA): TGCAGCCTGGTGGGGGTTGATGAGCAGTTCTTC. Its translation: CSLVGVDEQFF.

V is TRBV27 and J is TRBJ1-1; 7 bases are a match to TRBD1. Trimming removed 2 bases from V and 5 bases from J; junction bases left unmatched: 5. The CDR3 length is 14 residues. Germline-derived CDR1 and CDR2 are MNHEY and SMNVEV (reference sequence). This CDR3 reads CASSLVQGRTEAFF. The CDR3 bases are TGTGCCAGCAGTTTAGTACAGGGGAGAACTGAAGCTTTCTTT.

This clone was found once. The rearrangement joins TRBV13 to TRBJ2-5; D unresolved. Between the trimmed V and J ends, which lost 2 bases and 3 bases, there was a span of 7 bases. The germline V gene encodes CDR1 PRHDT and CDR2 FYEKMQ (reference sequence). This CDR3 is built from 13 residues. This CDR3 is CASSLRQKETQYF. CDR3 DNA sequence: TGTGCCAGCAGCTTACGGCAGAAAGAGACCCAGTACTTC.

This clone has a handful of counts. This chain's CDR3 is CASSPPSRATEAFF. Written as DNA, the CDR3 is TGTGCCAGCTCACCACCGTCCAGAGCGACTGAAGCTTTCTTT. V is TRBV18 and J is TRBJ1-1; D remains unclear. The CDR3 sequence is 14 residues long. Germline assignment: CDR1 KGHSH and CDR2 LQKENI. V lost 0 bases, J lost 5 bases, and 10 bases lay in between. The whole variable domain, filled in from reference TRBV18 and TRBJ1-1, reads NAGVMQNPRHLVRRRGQEARLRCSPMKGHSHVYWYRQLPEEGLKFMVYLQKENIIDESGMPKERFSAEFPKEGPSILRIQQVVRGDSAAYFCASSPPSRATEAFFGQGTRLTVV.

The chain employs TRBV28 and TRBJ1-1; D unclear. Germline loops: CDR1 MDHEN, CDR2 SYDVKM. CDR3 length equals 14 residues. V dropped 7 bases and J dropped 0 bases, with 12 bases sitting between them. CDR3 sequence: CASIKGNMNTEAFF. DNA of the CDR3: TGTGCCAGCATAAAGGGCAACATGAACACTGAAGCTTTCTTT.

The chain joins TRBV5-5 to TRBJ2-5; possible D gene TRBD2, 7 bases. Trimming took 2 bases from V and 4 from J, leaving 18 bases between them. Germline CDR1 reads SGHKS; CDR2 reads YYEKEE (reference sequence). The CDR3 is made up of 16 amino acids. The CDR3 bases are TGTGCCAGCAGCTTTAGGCCGTCGGGGGGCCGAGAGACCCAGTACTTC. Translating gives CASSFRPSGGRETQYF.

Of note for this clone: Different DNA sequences within this sample yield the same CDR3. The chain joins TRBV10-2 to TRBJ2-7, with D unresolved. Germline CDR1 is WSHSY and CDR2 is SAAADI. The CDR3 sequence is 12 residues long. V gave up 6 bases and J gave up 3 bases, with 9 bases separating them. The CDR3 region has the DNA TGCGCCAGCAGGGGTCTAGGCTACGAGCAGTACTTC. This codes for CASRGLGYEQYF.

The rearrangement joins TRBV19 to TRBJ2-1; 13 positions match TRBD2. This CDR3 spans 16 amino acids. In germline, CDR1 is LNHDA, CDR2 SQIVND (reference sequence). V was clipped by 4 bases and J by 4 bases; unmatched bases: 4. The DNA of the CDR3 is TGTGCCAGTAGTAGTGGGACTAGCGGGATTTACAATGAGCAGTTCTTC. This encodes CASSSGTSGIYNEQFF.

The chain carries TRBV30 and TRBJ2-3; 8 nucleotides agree with TRBD2. J gave up 5 bases and V 8 bases, and 9 bases lay outside the gene matches. The germline gives CDR1 GTSNPN, CDR2 SVGIG (reference sequence). The CDR3 covers 13 residues. The CDR3 coding sequence is TGTGCCCGGTATAGCGGGGAAGGAGATACGCAGTATTTT. This encodes CARYSGEGDTQYF.

The chain links TRBV30 to TRBJ1-4; D is ambiguous. This CDR3 has 13 residues. Trimming stripped 0 bases from V and 17 bases from J, with 19 bases between. Germline CDR1 GTSNPN, CDR2 SVGIG (reference sequence). The CDR3 spells CAWSVLTDKSLFF. The CDR3 DNA sequence: TGTGCCTGGAGTGTATTAACCGATAAAAGTCTTTTTTTT.

This clone was counted only a few times. This chain connects TRBV12-3 or TRBV12-4 to TRBJ1-6; tentatively, D is TRBD1 (6 bases). V was cut by 5 bases and J by 7 bases, with 6 bases left in between. The CDR3 spans 12 residues. This CDR3 is CASSDRNSPLHF. Written as DNA, the CDR3 is TGTGCCAGCAGTGACAGGAATTCACCCCTCCACTTT.

The chain joins TRBV6-5 to TRBJ2-7; D assignment may be TRBD1 or TRBD2 (5 bases each). The CDR3 sequence is 14 residues long. Deletions cut 6 bases from V and 2 bases from J, with 14 bases between. Germline values: CDR1 MNHEY, CDR2 SVGAGI. CDR3 residues: CASSLGTVTYEQYF. CDR3 bases: TGTGCCAGCAGCCTTGGGACGGTAACCTACGAGCAGTACTTC.

This chain uses TRBV4-1 with TRBJ1-4, with 11 bases lining up with TRBD1. The CDR3 contains 15 residues. V was clipped by 8 bases and J by 2 bases; unmatched bases: 4. Germline V gene lookup returns CDR1 MGHRA and CDR2 YSYEKL. The CDR3 DNA is TGCGCCAGCGCCCGGGACAGGGGGACTAATGAAAAACTGTTTTTT. As protein: CASARDRGTNEKLFF.

A note on this clone: One junction end does not reproduce the germline sequence, and a read error may be involved. The chain combines TRBV11-2 with TRBJ2-5; D is unclear. Per the germline V gene, CDR1 is SGHAT and CDR2 is FQNNGV. The CDR3 covers 14 residues. The CDR3, as DNA: TGTGCCAGCAGCTTAGGGTATGGGGAAGAGGCCCAGTACTTC. It encodes CASSLGYGEEAQYF.

The chain recombines TRBV7-8 with TRBJ2-7; D is ambiguous. This CDR3 region has 14 residues. Germline values: CDR1 SGHVS, CDR2 FQNEAQ. Trimming pared 1 base from V and 5 bases from J, leaving 12 bases between. The CDR3 nucleotides read TGTGCCAGCAGCTTAGATGGGGTACTCGACGAGCAGTACTTC. This codes for CASSLDGVLDEQYF.

This rearrangement joins TRBV2 to TRBJ1-1; a weak D match, TRBD1 (6 bases). V lost 7 bases and J lost 7, with 16 bases in between. This CDR3 comprises 13 residues. Per the germline V gene, CDR1 is SNHLY and CDR2 is FYNNEI. CDR3 DNA sequence: TGTGCCAGCAACGGACAGACCAGGGTTGAAGCTTTCTTT. Translating it yields CASNGQTRVEAFF.